These 3 T cell receptor beta chains originate from one sample sequenced in a study of beta chain features in type 1 diabetes. The sequenced template was cDNA made from the entire isolated RNA. Data came from immunoSEQ multiplex PCR; TCRdb stores just in-frame clones and leaves some out. The sample has about 350,000 clones, about 20% seen once. Sequenced input: naive CD4+ T cells from blood. These receptors were taken from a woman younger than 30 in good health.

The chain joins TRBV2 to TRBJ1-5, with D maybe TRBD1 (6 bases). CDR3 length equals 14 residues. The germline gives CDR1 SNHLY, CDR2 FYNNEI. V lost 7 bases, J lost 7 bases, and 17 bases lay in between. The CDR3 DNA reads TGTGCCAGCACCGGGGAGGGGGGCCGGCAGCCCCAGCATTTT. Translating gives CASTGEGGRQPQHF.

The chain couples TRBV7-6 to TRBJ2-2, with 8 positions matching TRBD1. Trimming at V came to 0 bases and at J to 6 bases, leaving 3 bases not matched to a gene. From germline, CDR1 is SGHVS and CDR2 FNYEAQ. CDR3 size: 15 residues. CDR3 amino acids: CASSLAQGGAGELFF. CDR3 coding DNA: TGTGCCAGCAGCTTAGCACAGGGGGGAGCCGGGGAGCTGTTTTTT.

This clone was seen a few times. The V call is TRBV19, the J call TRBJ2-3; the D gene is possibly TRBD1 (5 bases). This CDR3 has 14 amino acids. Trimming took 5 bases from V and 3 from J, leaving 12 bases between them. The germline CDR1 and CDR2 sequences are LNHDA and SQIVND (reference sequence). The CDR3 is CASSRQGTTDTQYF. The CDR3 coding sequence is TGTGCCAGTAGTCGGCAGGGAACTACAGATACGCAGTATTTT. Using reference TRBV19 and TRBJ2-3 for the parts outside the CDR3, the full variable domain is DGGITQSPKYLFRKEGQNVTLSCEQNLNHDAMYWYRQDPGQGLRLIYYSQIVNDFQKGDIAEGYSVSREKKESFPLTVTSAQKNPTAFYLCASSRQGTTDTQYFGPGTRLTVL.